This T cell receptor (beta chain) came from a study of graft-versus-host responses after intestinal transplantation. Across the study: The recipients all started with anti-thymocyte globulin induction and then took tacrolimus and steroids for three to four years.

The study, taken as a whole, reports: GvH clones occurred in recipient marrow; some first appeared in ileum or blood.

The method was immunoSEQ multiplex PCR; TCRdb's version includes in-frame clones alone and lacks a portion of them. The sample holds 50,000 to 80,000 clones, roughly 90% seen once. The CDR3 extends over 13 amino acids. Germline V gene data show CDR1 as SGHVS and CDR2 as FNYEAQ. V lost 5 bases and J 0 bases, leaving 8 bases between the germline ends. Points on this clone: Its specificity is unknown.

The material was unstimulated CD8+ T cells sorted from spleen or lymph node cells, obtained before transplant. The chain couples TRBV7-6 to TRBJ2-7; D might be TRBD1 (6 bases). This TCR was recovered from a human donor who was the organ donor for an intestinal transplant. CDR3 loop: CASSKGGSYEQYF. The CDR3 DNA sequence: TGTGCCAGCAGCAAAGGGGGCTCCTACGAGCAGTACTTC.